This T cell receptor beta chain is drawn from a study of T cells in Graves' hyperthyroidism and ophthalmopathy (dated by TCRdb to the late 2010s). Describing the broader study: Peripheral blood was sampled at the time of initial diagnosis, prior to any treatment. To identify distinguishing TCR V-J signatures, a discovery cohort of around 100 patients was used, comprising roughly 45 with Graves' ophthalmopathy and 57 with stable Graves' hyperthyroidism. Whether ophthalmopathy could be predicted prospectively was tested in an independent validation cohort made up of roughly 19 hyperthyroidism patients plus 17 patients who later progressed to ophthalmopathy. The roughly 90 discovery patients were divided at random into training and test sets in a 7:3 ratio. Thyroid tissue and blood T-cell repertoires from six Graves' hyperthyroidism patients were also compared in the study. After blood sampling, hyperthyroidism patients were treated with methimazole at a starting dose of 30 mg daily, and ophthalmopathy patients were treated with high-dose intravenous methylprednisolone. TCR Vbeta CDR3 sequencing of some 140 peripheral blood samples (over 40 ophthalmopathy, roughly 74 hyperthyroidism and roughly 17 progressor patients) is reported in the paper. Paper-wide results and their limitations: In validation, the model predicted progression to ophthalmopathy a median of approximately 6.6 months before onset, with approximately 70% sensitivity and about 75% specificity. In cross-validation, a model built on a 13 V-J signature told ophthalmopathy apart from stable hyperthyroidism with approximately 90% sensitivity and approximately 84% specificity, and in testing the same model reached 80%/75%. No statistical method was used to set the sample size in advance, and investigators knew the group allocation. Most expanded thyroid clonotypes (frequency above 0.001) were also detected in blood, a finding suggesting that blood repertoires may reflect thyroid immune responses.

This clonotype occurred many times. Its antigen remains unidentified. Base qualities are not recorded, but no much larger clone differs from it by a single base. Stable Graves' hyperthyroidism was defined as no progression to ophthalmopathy during 18 months of follow-up. Hyperthyroidism patients were aged 18 to 65 years and newly diagnosed, with disease duration of less than 2 months. Patients with uncontrolled infections, other autoimmune diseases, pregnancy or lactation were excluded. Diagnoses were established on the basis of clinical symptoms, serum thyroxine and TRAb, thyroid ultrasound, and orbital computed tomography. Ficoll-Paque density gradient centrifugation was used to isolate PBMCs from approximately 10 ml of fresh peripheral blood. Total RNA was extracted using Trizol reagent, and RNA quality was assessed on an Agilent 2100 Bioanalyzer. Relative to germline, V is missing 5 bases and J is missing 3 bases, with 1 base of the junction outside any gene match. CDR1 and CDR2, per the germline V gene, are MDHEN and SYDVKM. CDR3 length: 12 amino acids, cysteine to phenylalanine. The DNA shown is the 36-base CDR3, in frame from base 1.

The TCR beta CDR3 regions were amplified from the RNA transcripts. A first-round RT-PCR of the TCR CDR3 used the HTBI primer set with the Qiagen OneStep RT-PCR kit. Libraries were constructed in a second round of multiplex PCR, after which size selection and purification were performed. Sequencing of the libraries was done on an Illumina HiSeq2000 using paired-end 100 bp reads. Under the source paper's analysis protocol: SOAPnuke was used to process the raw data, throwing out any read that contained adapters or uncalled bases, had a mean Phred below 15, or lacked an exact constant-primer or identifier match. COPE v1.2.5 was used to merge the high-quality paired reads, and each unique nucleotide sequence was defined as a clonotype. MiTCR v1.1 was used to align clonotypes to the IMGT TRBV, TRBD and TRBJ reference segments. Only V-J combinations with frequency above 0.0001, covering 99% to 99.2% of repertoires, were analysed. A TCS score was defined as the ratio between F50 (clonal expansion) and ExV (chaos), using BLOSUM62-based TCRdist between CDR3 peptides within each V-J. Welch's t-statistics and random forest reduced 450 to 600 V-J features to 13, which were used in a naive Bayes classifier (R e1071). TCRdb trimmed public reads at Q25 via fastp, called clones via MiXCR and kept in-frame beta chains. CDR3 protein sequences are deduplicated, and each keeps its most common genes and DNA. The V and J calls and clone size are TCRdb's, not the authors'. This sample comprises some 720,000 distinct CDR3 sequences, roughly 15% of them detected only once. The ten largest clones take up approximately 8% of the sample.

The receptor chain draws on TRBV28 and TRBJ2-7; TRBD1 fits 7 bases in the junction. The specimen was blood. This receptor was identified in a man aged 18 to 30 with Graves' hyperthyroidism. The DNA sequence is as follows: TGTGCCAGCAGTGGACAGGTCTACGAGCAGTACTTC. This is translated as CASSGQVYEQYF.